The 18 T cell receptor beta chains given below trace back to one sample, sequenced in a study of patients and donors after allogeneic stem cell transplantation. TCRdb reanalysed the RT-PCR reads using MiXCR and keeps one entry per CDR3 protein. This table has about 960,000 distinct CDR3 sequences, more than 15% appearing once. Sequencing was done on a sample of blood, either unsorted or a sorted T cell fraction (not recorded which). The source is a human donor who was either an allogeneic HSCT recipient or a stem cell or donor lymphocyte infusion donor (not recorded which). It is not recorded whose cells these are; they may come from a transplant donor.

The genes are TRBV7-2 and TRBJ1-3; TRBD1 agrees at 8 bases. With V trimmed by 2 bases and J by 3 bases, 3 bases remained unmatched. The CDR3 covers 15 residues. The germline gives CDR1 SGHTA, CDR2 FQGNSA. The CDR3 DNA follows: TGTGCCAGCAGCTTATCAGGGGGCCTTGGAAACACCATATATTTT. Translation: CASSLSGGLGNTIYF.

This sequence joins TRBV12-3 or TRBV12-4 and TRBJ2-4, with 8 bases lining up with TRBD1. V gave up 7 bases and J gave up 8 bases; unmatched junction bases: 7. This CDR3 spans 13 amino acids. CDR3 in DNA: TGTGCCAGCACCTGGGGGACAGGCGACATTCAGTACTTC. As protein: CASTWGTGDIQYF.

This clonotype showed up just once. This may come from a read error, since a much larger clone is one base off. The V call is TRBV5-1, the J call TRBJ2-7, with 7 bases identical to TRBD1. CDR1 and CDR2 (germline): SGHRS, YFSETQ. The CDR3 is 14 amino acids. CDR3 bases: TGCGCCAGCAGCTCCTGGACAGGTCCATACGAGCAGGACTTC. Its protein product is CASSSWTGPYEQDF. Full variable domain (outside the CDR3, taken from reference TRBV5-1 and TRBJ2-7): KAGVTQTPRYLIKTRGQQVTLSCSPISGHRSVSWYQQTPGQGLQFLFEYFSETQRNKGNFPGRFSGRQFSNSRSEMNVSTLELGDSALYLCASSSWTGPYEQDFGPGTRLTVT.

The CDR3 region has the DNA TGTGCCAGCAGCATAAACAGGGGGCACCACTATGGCTACACCTTC. Its translation is CASSINRGHHYGYTF. This chain uses TRBV12-3 or TRBV12-4 with TRBJ1-2, with TRBD1 matching 9 bases. The CDR3 covers 15 residues. The V segment lost 6 bases and the J segment 3 bases; nucleotides outside the gene matches: 8.

The chain employs TRBV30 and TRBJ1-2; D ambiguous. Germline V gives CDR1 GTSNPN, CDR2 SVGIG (reference sequence). The length of the CDR3 is 13 residues. The V and J ends lost 5 bases and 7 bases respectively, with 17 bases between them. DNA of the CDR3: TGTGCCTGGGGAGGACCGACTCGATCTGGCTACACCTTC. This gives the protein CAWGGPTRSGYTF.

This clonotype has more than one count but fewer than ten. V gene TRBV12-3 or TRBV12-4 combines with J gene TRBJ2-1; 9 positions match TRBD1. The J segment lost 6 bases and the V segment lost 7 bases, leaving 10 bases of the junction unmatched. The CDR3 spans 15 residues. The CDR3 reads CASTATGGVRNEQFF. CDR3 coding DNA: TGTGCCAGCACTGCGACAGGGGGGGTCCGCAATGAGCAGTTCTTC.

The chain has TRBV7-9 and TRBJ1-3; possibly TRBD1 for D (5 bases). Trimming stripped 5 bases from V and 0 bases from J, with 11 bases between. The germline gives CDR1 SEHNR, CDR2 FQNEAQ (reference sequence). This CDR3 contains 15 residues. CDR3 amino acids: CASSRDLSSGNTIYF. The CDR3 bases are TGTGCCAGCAGCCGGGACCTCAGCTCTGGAAACACCATATATTTT.

The table lists this clonotype with a count of one. The V gene is TRBV7-2, the J gene TRBJ2-7; D is uncertain. The V and J ends lost 5 bases and 6 bases respectively, with 17 bases between them. The CDR3 is 14 amino acids. Germline V gene lookup returns CDR1 SGHTA and CDR2 FQGNSA. The CDR3, as DNA: TGTGCCAGCAGCCCAACAGACAAGCCCAGCGAGCAGTACTTC. Translation: CASSPTDKPSEQYF.

The chain recombines TRBV6-7 with TRBJ1-1; 9 bases are shared with TRBD1. TRBV6-7 is an open reading frame, and its role is uncertain. J was trimmed by 6 bases and V by 4 bases; bases with no gene match: 12. This CDR3 is built from 16 residues. CDR3 sequence reads: CASSSYRGRYSPEAFF. The CDR3 DNA reads as TGTGCCAGCAGTTCTTACAGGGGGCGATATTCCCCTGAAGCTTTCTTT.

Only a few counts were recorded for this clonotype. V gene TRBV6-1 combines with J gene TRBJ2-5; perhaps TRBD2 as D (6 bases). In germline, CDR1 is MNHNS, CDR2 SASEGT. CDR3 length: 15 residues. Trimming took 7 bases from V and 2 from J, leaving 17 bases between them. Here the CDR3 reads CASKNTHGRQETQYF. DNA for the CDR3: TGTGCCAGCAAAAACACTCACGGGAGACAAGAGACCCAGTACTTC.

The chain is built from TRBV7-9 and TRBJ1-5; D uncertain. Trimming cost V 3 bases and J 12 bases, with 12 bases left between them. Germline V gives CDR1 SEHNR, CDR2 FQNEAQ (reference sequence). This CDR3 is built from 12 residues. CDR3 protein: CASSFRDGFQHF. CDR3 in DNA: TGTGCCAGCAGCTTCAGAGACGGATTCCAGCATTTT.

There are a few counts of this clonotype. The chain links TRBV27 to TRBJ1-5; D might be TRBD1 (5 bases). Germline V gene data show CDR1 as MNHEY and CDR2 as SMNVEV (reference sequence). The V gene lost 7 bases and the J gene lost 0 bases, with 16 bases spanning the gap. The CDR3 consists of 16 residues. The CDR3 DNA is TGTGCCAGCAAGGTTTACGGGGCGGATAGCAATCAGCCCCAGCATTTT. Its protein is CASKVYGADSNQPQHF.

This clonotype occurred a few times. The J gene is TRBJ2-1, the V gene TRBV12-3 or TRBV12-4; 8 nucleotides line up with TRBD2. The CDR3 is 16 residues long. Unmatched junction bases numbered 10, after V lost 2 bases and J lost 7 bases. CDR3 coding DNA: TGTGCCAGCAGTTTAACATTGCGAGCGGGAGCGAATGAGCAGTTCTTC. Amino acid sequence: CASSLTLRAGANEQFF.

J is TRBJ2-7 and V is TRBV19, with D unresolved. Trimming pared 3 bases from V and 2 bases from J, leaving 11 bases between. Germline CDR1 reads LNHDA; CDR2 reads SQIVND (reference sequence). There are 14 residues in the CDR3. The CDR3 region is CASSIVPWPYEQYF. The DNA for the CDR3 is TGTGCCAGTAGTATTGTCCCTTGGCCCTACGAGCAGTACTTC.

The rearrangement links TRBV29-1 to TRBJ1-1, with 7 bases that match TRBD1. V shed 2 bases, J shed 4 bases, and the junction held 10 bases outside the gene matches. Germline CDR1 reads SQVTM; CDR2 reads ANQGSEA. The CDR3 is 15 amino acids. The CDR3 DNA reads TGCAGCGTTGAACCTACAGGGGTTGGGAGCACTGAAGCTTTCTTT. Residues: CSVEPTGVGSTEAFF. Together with reference TRBV29-1 and TRBJ1-1, the CDR3 gives the full variable domain: SAVISQKPSRDICQRGTSLTIQCQVDSQVTMMFWYRQQPGQSLTLIATANQGSEATYESGFVIDKFPISRPNLTFSTLTVSNMSPEDSSIYLCSVEPTGVGSTEAFFGQGTRLTVV.

In its sample, this clonotype was seen a few times. The rearrangement uses TRBV5-1 and TRBJ2-5; D unresolved. Between the trimmed V and J ends, which lost 0 bases and 5 bases, there was a span of 23 bases. In germline, CDR1 is SGHRS, CDR2 YFSETQ. The CDR3 runs to 18 residues. The CDR3 reads CASSLARIGVGTWETQYF. CDR3 sequence (DNA): TGCGCCAGCAGCTTGGCCAGGATTGGGGTCGGAACCTGGGAGACCCAGTACTTC.

This clonotype occurred a few times. The rearrangement links TRBV5-1 to TRBJ2-1; D unclear. V lost 1 base and J 7 bases, leaving 12 bases between the germline ends. This CDR3 spans 14 amino acids. CDR1 and CDR2 from the germline V gene are SGHRS and YFSETQ. The CDR3 DNA follows: TGCGCCAGCAGCTTGAACCCCCCTGGGAATGAGCAGTTCTTC. This sequence encodes CASSLNPPGNEQFF.

The table lists this clonotype with many counts. The J gene is TRBJ2-1, the V gene TRBV29-1, with TRBD2 identical over 10 bases. After removal of 5 bases from V and 4 bases from J, the junction contained 2 bases not matched to a gene. CDR3 length: 13 amino acids. Germline V gene data show CDR1 as SQVTM and CDR2 as ANQGSEA. CDR3 sequence (DNA): TGCAGCGTTCGGACTAGCGGATACAATGAGCAGTTCTTC. It is translated as CSVRTSGYNEQFF.